The entry below gives a single TCR beta chain sequence along with its context. The data stem from a study of technical replicates of blood from a handful of donors. CDR3 length: 10 residues. Profiled with immunoSEQ multiplex PCR; TCRdb holds only in-frame clones, not every one. The repertoire includes tens of thousands of clones, roughly 98% of them detected once, and approximately 0.17% sits in the top ten. The sequence was collected from a human donor in good health. The specimen sequenced was T cells isolated from PBMCs. The chain has TRBV21-1 and TRBJ2-1; the D call of TRBD1 is as the table states it, not checked on the DNA. TRBV21-1 is tagged as a pseudogene. The CDR3 DNA sequence: TGTGCCACCTACGACAGGGGGCAGTTCTTC. As protein: CATYDRGQFF.